The T cell receptor beta chain under discussion was sequenced for a study of shared clonotypes between healthy human individuals (TCRdb year 2020). The study in broad terms: The cohort included a few men and a couple of women between 18 and 49 years of age. For each donor, CD4 naive and CD4 memory were each given three plates, CD8 naive was given two plates, and CD8 memory was given one plate. To estimate repertoire size and how much clonotypes are shared between individuals, the study performed deep sequencing of blood TCR repertoires from roughly five healthy adults. To increase sequencing depth and limit assay-specific biases, different laboratories used diverse techniques to prepare libraries and sequence TCR repertoires. Between about 0.9 and 8.9 billion PBMCs per donor were obtained by leukapheresis. General findings and caveats noted by the study authors: Sampling was restricted to blood, and TCR repertoires in tissue are likely to differ from TCR repertoires in blood. Estimated clonotype richness was generally larger for naive than for memory subsets. Sharing across a few donors was observed for around 4.8% of naive CD4, less than 4% of naive CD8, 2% to 2.5% of memory CD4, and around 0.44% of memory CD8 clonotypes. The small number of donors limited the genetic and exposure-history diversity represented. Even with the large sequencing depth, rarefaction of the sorted-subset datasets indicated that sequencing was incomplete. Compared with non-shared clonotypes, the clonotypes found in all four sorted-subset donors had higher generation probabilities. Based on pairwise subsampling, the degree of clonotype sharing among donors was expected to be affected by sequencing depth.

Using the deep immunoSEQ assay, TCR CDR3 regions were amplified from genomic DNA by multiplex PCR. Extracted genomic DNA from each cell subset was spread evenly across all wells of several immunoSEQ 96-well plates, with each plate serving as a replicate. For sorted subsets, roughly 0.2 ug genomic DNA, equal to tens of thousands of T cell genomes, was loaded into each replicate PCR. Purified libraries were measured with a Qubit 3.0 fluorometer, size-checked on a Bioanalyzer 2100, and measured again with the KAPA Library Quantification kit. Every immunoSEQ 96-well plate was sequenced on a separate single-read 150-cycle Illumina NextSeq 550 flow cell. Regarding the original processing steps: Because the immunoSEQ output included only junctional sequences and no quality scores, the filtering could not be the same as the filtering used for full-length reads. To assign V/J genes and CDR3, sequences were annotated using PyIR, a Python wrapper for IgBLAST v1.9, with IMGT germline references. Reads were removed for weak V/J assignments (E-value above 1e-6), missing CDR3, stop codons, out-of-frame junctions, or ambiguous translated residues. V3J clonotypes were defined as sequences sharing an identical inferred V gene, J gene, and CDR3 amino acid sequence. To compute the percentage overlap between repertoires, the number of shared unique clonotypes was divided by the size of the smaller repertoire. Richness of each repertoire was evaluated using RTK rarefaction, the Chao1 estimator, and Recon v2.1 estimates of unobserved clonotypes. OLGA was used to compute generation probabilities for all TCRbeta clonotypes that the gDNA method yielded from a handful of donors. The table comes from immuneACCESS by way of TCRdb, which keeps in-frame sequences with V and J called. Part of the clones is missing from these tables; in studies checked, under half for an unresolved V gene and the rest for unknown reasons. The V and J calls and clone size are taken from that table; D and trimming were inferred from the DNA. The sample includes roughly 1.5 million clones, with 98% observed a single time. About 0.45% of the sample lies in the top ten.

The donors were healthy, HIV-negative adults who had no recently reported acute infections or vaccinations. Every donor was a Caucasian adult residing in Nashville, Tennessee, USA. CD4+ T cells were enriched by magnetic negative selection, after which naive cells were positively selected on CD45RA and the negative fraction was taken as the memory subset. After blood collection by leukapheresis, PBMCs were isolated using Ficoll-Histopaque density gradient centrifugation and then cryopreserved in the vapor phase of liquid nitrogen. Analytical flow cytometry was used to check the purity and quantity of each magnetically sorted T cell population. Genomic DNA was isolated from each sorted fraction and quantified by UV absorbance on a Nanodrop 2000c. Comment on this clone: Its recognized antigen is unknown. Qualities for individual bases were not recorded, and no much larger clone is one base off.

This clonotype was obtained from a man under 40 in good health. Source material: naive CD4+ T cells sorted from blood. According to the study, the label for this sample's cell subset or site signals: CD45RA+ positively selected.

The DNA sequence is given as TGCAGCGTTTGGTTTAAAGTGTCGGGTGAGCAGTTCTTC. The resulting protein is CSVWFKVSGEQFF. The rearrangement joined TRBV29-1 to TRBJ2-1, with the D gene uncertain. The CDR3, cysteine through phenylalanine, is 13 amino acids long. Only the CDR3 DNA is retained, 39 bases long and in frame from the first base. CDR1 and CDR2 were assigned from the germline V gene as SQVTM and ANQGSEA. V is pared back by 5 bases and J by 9 bases, with 17 bases lying between the germline termini.